The 30 T cell receptor beta chains given below trace back to one sample, sequenced in a study of radiotherapy plus CTLA-4 blockade in lung cancer. TCRdb's table, derived via immunoSEQ multiplex PCR, lists solely in-frame clones and lacks some. The table lists roughly 32,000 clones, roughly 71% of them singletons. Sample: peripheral blood, taken from a patient treated with radiotherapy plus ipilimumab. Source of these receptors: a human donor with non-small cell lung cancer who had stable disease on radiotherapy plus ipilimumab.

V is TRBV19 and J is TRBJ1-2, with a weak D call TRBD1 (5 bases). CDR1 is LNHDA and CDR2 is SQIVND in the germline V gene (reference sequence). The CDR3 consists of 12 residues. V lost 3 bases and J lost 8, with 10 bases in between. The CDR3 is CASSIPGAGYTF. The CDR3 bases are TGTGCCAGTAGTATTCCTGGGGCCGGCTACACCTTC. Using reference TRBV19 and TRBJ1-2 for the parts outside the CDR3, the full variable domain is DGGITQSPKYLFRKEGQNVTLSCEQNLNHDAMYWYRQDPGQGLRLIYYSQIVNDFQKGDIAEGYSVSREKKESFPLTVTSAQKNPTAFYLCASSIPGAGYTFGSGTRLTVV.

This clone was detected only a few times. CDR3 amino acids: CASSRGLAGEEEQFF. In nucleotides, the CDR3 is TGTGCCAGCAGCCGGGGACTAGCGGGAGAGGAAGAGCAGTTCTTC. J is TRBJ2-1 and V is TRBV5-8; TRBD2 aligns across 14 bases. CDR1 and CDR2 from the germline V gene are SGHTS and YDEGEE. The CDR3 is 15 residues long. The trim removed 4 bases at V and 10 bases at J, leaving 7 bases unmatched.

The chain uses TRBV29-1 and TRBJ2-3; a possible D gene is TRBD2 (5 bases). Germline V lookup: CDR1 SQVTM, CDR2 ANQGSEA. The CDR3 length is 17 residues. V lost 0 bases to trimming and J lost 2 bases, with 18 bases between them. The CDR3 sequence is CSVEDVEGSLYTDTQYF. The DNA for the CDR3 is TGCAGCGTTGAAGATGTGGAAGGGAGTCTTTACACAGATACGCAGTATTTT.

This clone was found a few times. The CDR3 DNA reads as TGTGCCAGCAGCGTCCTCAGGGTACTCAACTATGGCTACACCTTC. Amino acids: CASSVLRVLNYGYTF. The chain is built from TRBV7-3 and TRBJ1-2; tentatively, D is TRBD1 (5 bases). Germline values: CDR1 SGHTA, CDR2 FQGTGA. The CDR3 length is 15 residues. V gave up 5 bases and J gave up 2 bases, with 15 bases separating them.

This clone was found once. The V and J genes are TRBV5-8 and TRBJ2-3, with TRBD2 matching over 8 bases. Germline loops: CDR1 SGHTS, CDR2 YDEGEE. The junction had 16 bases not matched to a gene; V was cut back by 4 bases and J by 6 bases. The CDR3 contains 17 residues. CDR3 in amino acids: CASSTRLSGSGLDTQYF. Here the CDR3 DNA reads TGTGCCAGCAGCACCCGACTGAGCGGGAGTGGTCTCGATACGCAGTATTTT.

A remark on this clone: The identical CDR3 is also encoded by other nucleotide sequences in the sample. V is TRBV15 and J is TRBJ2-1; possibly TRBD1 for D (5 bases). CDR3 length: 12 residues. Trimming pared 0 bases from V and 12 bases from J, leaving 9 bases between. Germline lookup yields CDR1 LNHNV and CDR2 YYDKDF (reference sequence). DNA of the CDR3: TGTGCCACCAGCAGAGAGGGCAGGGTGCAGTTCTTC. Amino acids: CATSREGRVQFF.

This clone was seen only a few times. The sample holds other DNA sequences that translate to the same CDR3. V usage is TRBV10-2 and J usage is TRBJ2-2; D gene unclear. CDR1 and CDR2 from the germline V gene are WSHSY and SAAADI. This CDR3 is built from 14 residues. V was trimmed by 6 bases and J by 6 bases, leaving 14 bases between them. The CDR3 protein is CASSPGRSAGELFF. In DNA, the CDR3 is TGCGCCAGCAGCCCCGGACGAAGCGCCGGGGAGCTGTTTTTT.

This chain joins TRBV9 and TRBJ2-1; D is perhaps TRBD1 (6 bases). The V end lost 3 bases, the J end lost 4 bases, and 14 bases lay between the germline ends. The CDR3 is 15 residues long. Germline-derived CDR1 and CDR2 are SGDLS and YYNGEE. CDR3 sequence reads: CASSEGVRGYNEQFF. CDR3 nucleotide sequence: TGTGCCAGCAGCGAGGGGGTTAGGGGGTACAATGAGCAGTTCTTC.

Here the CDR3 DNA reads TGTGCCAGCAGCGCTAGCGGCTCCTACAATGAGCAGTTCTTC. Translation gives CASSASGSYNEQFF. The rearrangement links TRBV5-4 to TRBJ2-1; 7 bases line up with TRBD2. In germline, CDR1 is SGHNT, CDR2 YYREEE (reference sequence). The CDR3 contains 14 residues. Germline trimming cut 4 bases from V and 0 bases from J; bases unmatched to any gene: 1.

By sample share, this clone is medium-sized (0.01 to 0.1%). The V and J genes are TRBV5-1 and TRBJ1-2; TRBD1 matches 12 bases. The germline CDR1 and CDR2 sequences are SGHRS and YFSETQ. V shed 4 bases, J shed 8 bases, and the junction held 9 bases outside the gene matches. The CDR3 consists of 15 residues. The DNA of the CDR3 is TGCGCCAGCAGCCCCGGGACAGGGGGCTCGAGGGGCTACACCTTC. This gives the protein CASSPGTGGSRGYTF.

The rearrangement links TRBV29-1 to TRBJ2-3; 7 bases align to TRBD1. The V segment lost 0 bases and the J segment 2 bases; nucleotides outside the gene matches: 5. Germline loops: CDR1 SQVTM, CDR2 ANQGSEA. This CDR3 is 15 amino acids long. The CDR3 protein is CSVEDWTGNTDTQYF. Here the CDR3 DNA reads TGCAGCGTTGAAGATTGGACAGGAAACACAGATACGCAGTATTTT.

The chain recombines TRBV4-2 with TRBJ2-5; 10 bases are shared with TRBD1. V trimming: 3 bases; J trimming: 2 bases; junction bases outside the gene matches: 6. Germline lookup yields CDR1 LGHNA and CDR2 YNFKEQ. CDR3 length: 16 residues. The CDR3 DNA follows: TGTGCCAGCAGCCATTTAAGGACAGGGGGACAAGAGACCCAGTACTTC. It encodes CASSHLRTGGQETQYF.

The chain carries TRBV7-9 and TRBJ2-7; perhaps TRBD2 as D (5 bases). This CDR3 is 14 amino acids long. Germline assignment: CDR1 SEHNR and CDR2 FQNEAQ (reference sequence). V gave up 5 bases and J gave up 2 bases, with 13 bases separating them. This CDR3 reads CASSLSGAPYEQYF. The CDR3 DNA sequence: TGTGCCAGCAGCCTCAGCGGCGCCCCCTACGAGCAGTACTTC. Drawing the rest from reference TRBV7-9 and TRBJ2-7, the complete variable domain is DTGVSQNPRHKITKRGQNVTFRCDPISEHNRLYWYRQTLGQGPEFLTYFQNEAQLEKSRLLSDRFSAERPKGSFSTLEIQRTEQGDSAMYLCASSLSGAPYEQYFGPGTRLTVT.

The V and J genes are TRBV5-4 and TRBJ1-4; 10 bases are shared with TRBD1. Germline CDR1 SGHNT, CDR2 YYREEE (reference sequence). This CDR3 region has 15 residues. V was pared by 0 bases and J by 6 bases, with 2 bases of the junction left unmatched. The CDR3 spells CASSLGGTGDEKLFF. The CDR3 bases are TGTGCCAGCAGCTTGGGAGGGACAGGGGATGAAAAACTGTTTTTT.

This chain joins TRBV7-6 and TRBJ2-5; unclear D gene. Germline CDR1 is SGHVS and CDR2 is FNYEAQ. V was clipped by 6 bases and J by 4 bases, with 9 bases between them. This CDR3 is built from 12 residues. The CDR3 nucleotides read TGTGCCAGCAGTCTTTCGCCAGAGACCCAGTACTTC. It encodes CASSLSPETQYF.

The CDR3 sequence is CSVVAGGFTTDTQYF. CDR3 bases: TGCAGCGTTGTAGCGGGAGGCTTCACCACAGATACGCAGTATTTT. The chain joins TRBV29-1 to TRBJ2-3; 10 bases are shared with TRBD2. V dropped 4 bases and J dropped 2; count of bases not matched to a gene: 6. The CDR3 has 15 amino acids. Germline V CDR1 and CDR2: SQVTM, ANQGSEA.

The rearrangement links TRBV27 to TRBJ1-2; 8 bases agree with TRBD1. The CDR3 covers 18 residues. From germline, CDR1 is MNHEY and CDR2 SMNVEV (reference sequence). V gave up 6 bases and J gave up 2 bases; unmatched junction bases: 17. The CDR3 here is CASSYDRRDRGVNYGYTF. The DNA of the CDR3 is TGTGCCAGCAGCTACGACCGAAGAGACAGGGGCGTAAACTATGGCTACACCTTC.

The chain employs TRBV5-4 and TRBJ1-2; 7 bases are a match to TRBD1. This CDR3 contains 16 residues. The J segment lost 0 bases and the V segment lost 6 bases, leaving 11 bases of the junction unmatched. CDR1 is SGHNT, CDR2 YYREEE, per germline (reference sequence). DNA for the CDR3: TGTGCCAGCACCCCCCCGGGACAGCGAGCTAACTATGGCTACACCTTC. Protein sequence: CASTPPGQRANYGYTF.

The chain is built from TRBV21-1 and TRBJ2-7; no DNA check was done on the table's D call, TRBD1. TRBV21-1 is termed a pseudogene. The CDR3 consists of 22 residues. CDR3: CASSKSDGRDSRATNTTYEQYF. The DNA for the CDR3 is TGTGCCAGCAGCAAGTCGGACGGGCGGGACAGCCGAGCCACAAATACCACCTACGAGCAGTACTTC.

The chain links TRBV4-1 to TRBJ2-1, with D unclear. Germline V gene data show CDR1 as MGHRA and CDR2 as YSYEKL. The CDR3 is 15 residues long. The V gene lost 6 bases and the J gene lost 6 bases, with 18 bases spanning the gap. The CDR3 region is CASRAQGRSINEQFF. CDR3 nucleotides: TGCGCCAGCAGGGCCCAAGGCCGATCCATCAATGAGCAGTTCTTC.

The V gene is TRBV20-1, the J gene TRBJ2-7, with a tentative D call TRBD2 (6 bases). Germline V gene lookup returns CDR1 DFQATT and CDR2 SNEGSKA (reference sequence). V was pared by 1 base and J by 7 bases, with 8 bases between. The CDR3 consists of 11 residues. The CDR3 DNA follows: TGCAGTGCTAGAGGGGGGGTAGAGCAGTACTTC. It yields the protein CSARGGVEQYF.

This clone was picked up one time. The chain is built from TRBV2 and TRBJ1-5; D call uncertain. Trimming removed 7 bases from V and 2 bases from J, with 9 bases in between. This CDR3 contains 13 residues. In germline, CDR1 is SNHLY, CDR2 FYNNEI. CDR3 amino acids: CASTTDGNQPQHF. The CDR3 region has the DNA TGTGCCAGCACTACGGACGGCAATCAGCCCCAGCATTTT. The whole variable domain, filled in from reference TRBV2 and TRBJ1-5, reads EPEVTQTPSHQVTQMGQEVILRCVPISNHLYFYWYRQILGQKVEFLVSFYNNEISEKSEIFDDQFSVERPDGSNFTLKIRSTKLEDSAMYFCASTTDGNQPQHFGDGTRLSIL.

With regard to this clone: Other DNA sequences from this sample encode an identical CDR3 as well. The chain is built from TRBV29-1 and TRBJ1-1, with 7 bases that match TRBD1. The CDR3 has 16 residues. CDR1 and CDR2 (germline): SQVTM, ANQGSEA. The J segment lost 6 bases and the V segment lost 4 bases, leaving 17 bases of the junction unmatched. The CDR3 DNA sequence: TGCAGCGTTGTCCCACAGGGGCGGATCGGTGGGCCTGAAGCTTTCTTT. It yields the protein CSVVPQGRIGGPEAFF.

This chain links TRBV9 with TRBJ2-2; 7 bases line up with TRBD1. The V segment lost 4 bases and the J segment 4 bases; nucleotides outside the gene matches: 7. The CDR3 extends over 15 amino acids. Germline lookup yields CDR1 SGDLS and CDR2 YYNGEE. The CDR3 bases are TGTGCCAGCAGCTCCAAGACAGGGCCCACCGGGGAGCTGTTTTTT. This gives the protein CASSSKTGPTGELFF.

The rearrangement links TRBV2 to TRBJ2-5; 7 bases align to TRBD2. The CDR3 covers 18 residues. Germline loops: CDR1 SNHLY, CDR2 FYNNEI. The trim removed 2 bases at V and 2 bases at J, leaving 14 bases unmatched. The CDR3 spells CASSESLASRVGQETQYF. The CDR3 DNA follows: TGTGCCAGCAGTGAATCACTAGCGTCCAGGGTCGGGCAAGAGACCCAGTACTTC.

This chain connects TRBV7-9 to TRBJ2-1; the D is unclear. The CDR3 runs to 15 residues. With 2 bases removed from V and 5 bases from J, the gap between germline ends came to 13 bases. Per the germline V gene, CDR1 is SEHNR and CDR2 is FQNEAQ (reference sequence). The CDR3 loop reads CASSLRAAINNEQFF. Here the CDR3 DNA reads TGTGCCAGCAGCTTAAGGGCGGCGATCAACAATGAGCAGTTCTTC.

This clone has just one count. The chain recombines TRBV10-2 with TRBJ2-1; 11 positions match TRBD2. V lost 6 bases, J lost 7 bases, and 11 bases stayed unmatched. CDR3 length: 16 amino acids. Germline values: CDR1 WSHSY, CDR2 SAAADI. CDR3 sequence (DNA): TGCGCCAGCAGAGACCGTGGACTAGCGGGTGAGAATGAGCAGTTCTTC. Its protein product is CASRDRGLAGENEQFF.

The chain has TRBV4-2 and TRBJ2-3; 12 bases line up with TRBD2. Trimming removed 0 bases from V and 3 bases from J; junction bases left unmatched: 7. Germline assignment: CDR1 LGHNA and CDR2 YNFKEQ. The CDR3 is 18 amino acids. CDR3 in amino acids: CASSQDGVTSGSTDTQYF. The CDR3 region has the DNA TGTGCCAGCAGCCAAGATGGCGTGACTAGCGGGAGTACAGATACGCAGTATTTT.

This clone was detected only a few times. This chain connects TRBV7-2 to TRBJ2-2; unclear D gene. Per germline, CDR1 SGHTA and CDR2 FQGNSA. V dropped 1 base and J dropped 11 bases, with 8 bases sitting between them. The CDR3 is 12 amino acids. The CDR3 nucleotides read TGTGCCAGCAGCTTAGTAGGGCTCGAGCTGTTTTTT. It yields the protein CASSLVGLELFF.

The V gene is TRBV10-3, the J gene TRBJ1-2; 7 bases fit TRBD1. Looked up from germline, CDR1 is ENHRY and CDR2 is SYGVKD. This CDR3 has 15 residues. V trimming: 0 bases; J trimming: 10 bases; junction bases outside the gene matches: 11. The CDR3 nucleotides read TGTGCCATCAGTGAGTCGCGAGAAACAGGGGAAGACTACACCTTC. It encodes CAISESRETGEDYTF.